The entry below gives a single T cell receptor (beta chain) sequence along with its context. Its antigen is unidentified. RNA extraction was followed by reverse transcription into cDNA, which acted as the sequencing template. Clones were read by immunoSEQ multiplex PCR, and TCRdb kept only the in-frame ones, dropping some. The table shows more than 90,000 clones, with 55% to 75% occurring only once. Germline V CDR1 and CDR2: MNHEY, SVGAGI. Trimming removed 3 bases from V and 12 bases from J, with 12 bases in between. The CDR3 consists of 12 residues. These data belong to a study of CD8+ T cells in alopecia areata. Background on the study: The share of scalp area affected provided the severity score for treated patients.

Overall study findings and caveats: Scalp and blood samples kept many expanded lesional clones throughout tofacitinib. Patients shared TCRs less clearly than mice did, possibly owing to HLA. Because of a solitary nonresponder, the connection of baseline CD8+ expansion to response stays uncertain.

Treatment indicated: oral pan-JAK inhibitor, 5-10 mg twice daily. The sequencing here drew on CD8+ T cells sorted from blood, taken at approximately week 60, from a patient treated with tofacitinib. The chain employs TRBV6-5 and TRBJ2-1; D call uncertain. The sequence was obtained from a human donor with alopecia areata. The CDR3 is CASSYKGGWQFF. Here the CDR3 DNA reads TGTGCCAGCAGTTATAAGGGCGGTTGGCAGTTCTTC.